This is a list of T cell receptor beta chains from one sample in a study of T cells in Graves' hyperthyroidism and ophthalmopathy. One entry per CDR3 protein results from TCRdb running MiXCR on the multiplex PCR reads. Among about 640,000 distinct CDR3 sequences listed, about a fifth were seen once. Sequencing was performed on blood. The receptors were gathered from a man under 40 with Graves' ophthalmopathy. The conserved cysteine and the conserved F or W are not part of the CDR3 here.

J gene: TRBJ2-7; V gene: TRBV18; CDR3 protein: ASSYREAYEQY
J gene: TRBJ2-5; V gene: TRBV7-2; CDR3 protein: ASSPGQGAGETQY
J gene: TRBJ2-1; V gene: TRBV10-3; CDR3 protein: AISELSGNEQF
J gene: TRBJ2-5; V gene: TRBV11-2; CDR3 protein: ASSPHGTARQETQY
J gene: TRBJ2-2; V gene: TRBV30; CDR3 protein: AWSARVGELF
J gene: TRBJ2-2; V gene: TRBV30; CDR3 protein: AWSRSFGGELF
J gene: TRBJ1-1; V gene: TRBV19; CDR3 protein: ASSIAPGPTEAF
J gene: TRBJ2-7; V gene: TRBV4-1; CDR3 protein: ASSQADREAYEQY
J gene: TRBJ2-1; V gene: TRBV28; CDR3 protein: ASSYRDRVHNEQF
J gene: TRBJ2-2; V gene: TRBV7-8; CDR3 protein: ASSLTRGFTGELF
J gene: TRBJ1-5; V gene: TRBV20-1; CDR3 protein: SARRAGGYQPQH
J gene: TRBJ2-7; V gene: TRBV20-1; CDR3 protein: SARDLAQTYEQY
J gene: TRBJ2-3; V gene: TRBV5-8; CDR3 protein: ASEPRTSTYTQY
J gene: TRBJ2-1; V gene: TRBV20-1; CDR3 protein: SARDREFANEQF
J gene: TRBJ1-1; V gene: TRBV29-1; CDR3 protein: SVAPSAYTEAF
J gene: TRBJ2-7; V gene: TRBV5-5; CDR3 protein: ASSSAGLVGSYEQY
J gene: TRBJ2-2; V gene: TRBV7-9; CDR3 protein: ASSGPGANTGELF
J gene: TRBJ2-6; V gene: TRBV28; CDR3 protein: ASSLPNSGANVLT
J gene: TRBJ2-7; V gene: TRBV2; CDR3 protein: ASTPGYYEQY
J gene: TRBJ1-5; V gene: TRBV6-1; CDR3 protein: ASRKDIPATYSNQPQH
J gene: TRBJ2-1; V gene: TRBV7-9; CDR3 protein: ASSLVMGPEGNEQF
J gene: TRBJ2-1; V gene: TRBV6-1; CDR3 protein: ASSAKRELNEQF
J gene: TRBJ2-7; V gene: TRBV7-2; CDR3 protein: ASLGTSGAYEQY
J gene: TRBJ1-2; V gene: TRBV20-1; CDR3 protein: SARVDRGDYGYT
J gene: TRBJ1-1; V gene: TRBV4-1; CDR3 protein: ASAGAGFTEAF
J gene: TRBJ2-7; V gene: TRBV7-8; CDR3 protein: ASSHRQGHEQY
J gene: TRBJ2-1; V gene: TRBV7-2; CDR3 protein: ASSFSASWNEQF
J gene: TRBJ1-5; V gene: TRBV6-1; CDR3 protein: ASRADRGVQPQH
J gene: TRBJ2-7; V gene: TRBV6-6; CDR3 protein: ASSYSLGSSSYEQY
J gene: TRBJ2-3; V gene: TRBV5-1; CDR3 protein: ASSLGDLLTDTQY
J gene: TRBJ2-1; V gene: TRBV27; CDR3 protein: ASRGQGDEQF
J gene: TRBJ1-2; V gene: TRBV2; CDR3 protein: ASSGTDGYT
J gene: TRBJ2-3; V gene: TRBV28; CDR3 protein: ASNQGAVLTDTQY
J gene: TRBJ1-5; V gene: TRBV28; CDR3 protein: ASSLYQGPSYSNQPQH
J gene: TRBJ1-4; V gene: TRBV11-2; CDR3 protein: ASSFGPANEKLF
J gene: TRBJ2-7; V gene: TRBV9; CDR3 protein: ASSAGEDYEQY
J gene: TRBJ1-1; V gene: TRBV30; CDR3 protein: AWSVLVTLEAF
J gene: TRBJ2-7; V gene: TRBV12-3/TRBV12-4; CDR3 protein: ASTPGAQRRYEQY
J gene: TRBJ2-7; V gene: TRBV6-1; CDR3 protein: ASGDHLETY
J gene: TRBJ2-7; V gene: TRBV6-5; CDR3 protein: ASSPSGLAGVSSYEQY
J gene: TRBJ2-3; V gene: TRBV20-1; CDR3 protein: SARGLPGADTQY